The entry below gives a single T cell receptor beta chain sequence along with its context. Its specificity is unknown. TCRdb keeps only in-frame clones here, not all; method: immunoSEQ multiplex PCR. The data contain tens of thousands of clones, roughly 89% of them seen just once; the ten biggest clones take up less than 0.85%. Prior autoimmune disease or systemic immunosuppression barred patients. Blood specimens came from baseline, cycle 4 day 1, and cycle 7 day 1. Germline-derived CDR1 and CDR2 are MNHNS and SASEGT. The CDR3 covers 14 residues. The V end was cut by 3 bases, the J end by 6 bases, with 13 bases between. These data belong to a study of OX40 agonist ivuxolimab in advanced cancers. General study results and limits: The authors also found low normalized T-cell clonal expansion in some nonresponders. Dosing at 0.1 to 3.0 mg/kg was accompanied by clonal expansion of CD4+ and CD8+ blood T cells by week 6.

This chain links TRBV6-1 with TRBJ2-3; D gene ambiguous. The receptor comes from an adult with an advanced solid tumor such as melanoma, head and neck, liver or kidney cancer. The sample in question was CD4+ or CD8+ T cells sorted from blood, obtained in a trial of the OX40 agonist ivuxolimab. The DNA of the CDR3 is TGTGCCAGCAGTGACGCGGTTCGGCGGGATACGCAGTATTTT. Amino acid sequence: CASSDAVRRDTQYF.